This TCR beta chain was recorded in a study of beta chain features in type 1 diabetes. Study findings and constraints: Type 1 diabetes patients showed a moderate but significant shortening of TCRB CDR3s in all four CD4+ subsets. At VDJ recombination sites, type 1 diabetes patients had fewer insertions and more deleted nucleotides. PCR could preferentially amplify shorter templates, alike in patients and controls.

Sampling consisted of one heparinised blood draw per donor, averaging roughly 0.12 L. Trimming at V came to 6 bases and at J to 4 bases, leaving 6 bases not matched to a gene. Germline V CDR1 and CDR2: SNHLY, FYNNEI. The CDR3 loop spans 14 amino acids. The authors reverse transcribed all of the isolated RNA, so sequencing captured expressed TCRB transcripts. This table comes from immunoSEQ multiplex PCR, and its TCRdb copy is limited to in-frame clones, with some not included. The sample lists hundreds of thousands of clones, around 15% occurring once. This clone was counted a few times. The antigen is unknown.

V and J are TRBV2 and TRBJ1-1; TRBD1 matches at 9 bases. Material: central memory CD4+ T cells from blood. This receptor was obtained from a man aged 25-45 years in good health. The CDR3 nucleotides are TGTGCCAGCAGATCCGGGACAGGGCTCACTGAAGCTTTCTTT. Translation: CASRSGTGLTEAFF.